The 29 T cell receptor beta chains below were found in one sample sequenced in a study of post-analysis software for immune sequencing data. The study's findings and limits: About five TRBV segments, including TRBV5-6, TRBV5-1 and TRBV20-1, were more frequent in patients than controls.

These receptors have no identified antigens. Prepared libraries of TCR beta cDNA carried unique molecular identifiers. MiXCR, applied by TCRdb to the PCR reads, yields one record per CDR3 protein. The sample has 550,000 to 700,000 distinct CDR3 sequences, 44% seen once. Sequenced input: blood. The receptors were gathered from a girl aged 5 to 17 with multiple sclerosis.

The J gene is TRBJ2-1, the V gene TRBV11-3, with 9 bases identical to TRBD1. CDR3 length: 14 residues. With V trimmed by 5 bases and J by 5 bases, 4 bases remained unmatched. CDR1 and CDR2 (germline): SGHNT, YENEEA. CDR3 nucleotides: TGTGCCAGCAGCGCCCGGGACAGGGACAATGAGCAGTTCTTC. Protein sequence: CASSARDRDNEQFF.

This clonotype was seen more than once but under ten times. This sequence joins TRBV5-1 and TRBJ1-2; no definite D call. V lost 0 bases and J lost 2, with 11 bases in between. The CDR3 sequence is 15 residues long. Germline CDR1 is SGHRS and CDR2 is YFSETQ. The CDR3 bases are TGCGCCAGCAGCTTGGCCGGGAAGGGAAACTATGGCTACACCTTC. Encoded protein: CASSLAGKGNYGYTF.

A few counts support this clonotype. The chain uses TRBV5-1 and TRBJ2-6; TRBD1 is a possible D gene (5 bases). Trimming cost V 4 bases and J 2 bases, with 16 bases left between them. There are 17 residues in the CDR3. Germline loops: CDR1 SGHRS, CDR2 YFSETQ. CDR3 region: CASSPGPATTGANVLTF. Written as DNA, the CDR3 is TGCGCCAGCAGCCCAGGGCCCGCAACTACTGGGGCCAACGTCCTGACTTTC.

This clonotype occurred a few times. The chain recombines TRBV4-2 with TRBJ1-1; 7 bases align to TRBD1. The V gene's germline CDR1 is LGHNA and CDR2 YNFKEQ. The CDR3 consists of 17 residues. Trimming removed 0 bases from V and 1 base from J; junction bases left unmatched: 8. CDR3 loop: CASSQEIQGVGNTEAFF. The CDR3, as DNA: TGTGCCAGCAGCCAAGAGATTCAGGGGGTAGGGAACACTGAAGCTTTCTTT.

This clonotype was counted a few times. The rearrangement links TRBV2 to TRBJ2-5; D might be TRBD1 or TRBD2, each matching 5 bases. Per germline, CDR1 SNHLY and CDR2 FYNNEI. CDR3 size: 14 residues. Trimming pared 6 bases from V and 4 bases from J, leaving 15 bases between. The CDR3 nucleotides read TGTGCCAGCAGACGGCTCCGGGGACGAGAGACCCAGTACTTC. This encodes CASRRLRGRETQYF.

This chain connects TRBV7-2 to TRBJ1-1; D is uncertain. V was clipped by 2 bases and J by 1 base, with 5 bases between them. There are 13 residues in the CDR3. The V gene's germline CDR1 is SGHTA and CDR2 FQGNSA. CDR3 residues: CASSLRANTEAFF. The CDR3 nucleotides are TGTGCCAGCAGCTTAAGAGCGAACACTGAAGCTTTCTTT.

This clonotype was recorded at least ten times. The junction and the germline gene differ at one end; a read error may be behind it. The chain combines TRBV5-1 with TRBJ2-7; D possibly uses TRBD1 or TRBD2 (5 bases each). Germline V gene data show CDR1 as SGHRS and CDR2 as YFSETQ. The CDR3 has 13 amino acids. The CDR3 nucleotides read TGTGCCAGCAGCTTAGAGGGACCCTACGAGCAGTACTTC. It codes for CASSLEGPYEQYF.

The chain combines TRBV20-1 with TRBJ1-5; 10 nucleotides align to TRBD1. J was trimmed by 2 bases and V by 3 bases; bases with no gene match: 1. CDR1 DFQATT and CDR2 SNEGSKA come from the germline V gene (reference sequence). The CDR3 consists of 14 residues. The CDR3 DNA follows: TGCAGTGCTAGTGGACAGGGGGGCAATCAGCCCCAGCATTTT. Protein product: CSASGQGGNQPQHF.

The chain links TRBV20-1 to TRBJ2-4; no clear D. Trimming stripped 2 bases from V and 13 bases from J, with 9 bases between. The germline V gene encodes CDR1 DFQATT and CDR2 SNEGSKA (reference sequence). This CDR3 region has 10 residues. CDR3 bases: TGCAGTGCTAGAAAAGACTTGCAGTACTTC. Its translation: CSARKDLQYF.

The V call is TRBV12-3 or TRBV12-4, the J call TRBJ2-5; D is uncertain. The CDR3 runs 13 residues. Trimming removed 3 bases at V and 3 bases at J, with 8 bases between. CDR3 nucleotide sequence: TGTGCCAGCAGTTTTAGTTTTGAAGAGACCCAGTACTTC. It is translated as CASSFSFEETQYF.

This clonotype was seen a handful of times. This chain connects TRBV4-1 to TRBJ2-6; the D is unclear. Germline loops: CDR1 MGHRA, CDR2 YSYEKL. Trimming removed 0 bases at V and 0 bases at J, with 6 bases between. This CDR3 contains 16 residues. CDR3 nucleotides: TGCGCCAGCAGCCAAGACAGGACCTCTGGGGCCAACGTCCTGACTTTC. This codes for CASSQDRTSGANVLTF.

This clonotype was observed a few times. The rearrangement joins TRBV4-1 to TRBJ2-1; TRBD2 aligns across 13 bases. This CDR3 contains 18 residues. Germline CDR1 is MGHRA and CDR2 is YSYEKL. Trimming removed 0 bases from V and 4 bases from J; junction bases left unmatched: 6. The CDR3 bases are TGCGCCAGCAGCCAAGATTTCACTAGCGGGGGGGGTTACAATGAGCAGTTCTTC. Protein sequence: CASSQDFTSGGGYNEQFF.

The chain couples TRBV28 to TRBJ1-2; the D gene is possibly TRBD1 (6 bases). Germline V CDR1 and CDR2: MDHEN, SYDVKM. The CDR3 totals 14 residues. The V gene lost 5 bases and the J gene lost 3 bases, with 13 bases spanning the gap. This CDR3 is CASSLSGDYYGYTF. CDR3 nucleotides: TGTGCCAGCAGTCTATCAGGGGACTACTATGGCTACACCTTC.

This rearrangement joins TRBV12-3 or TRBV12-4 to TRBJ2-3; either TRBD1 or TRBD2 may supply D (5 bases each). V was trimmed by 5 bases and J by 8 bases, leaving 11 bases between them. CDR3 length equals 12 residues. This chain's CDR3 is CASSLRDGTQYF. In DNA form, the CDR3 reads TGTGCCAGCAGTCTCCGGGACGGTACGCAGTATTTT.

The chain has TRBV7-3 and TRBJ2-1, with 9 bases fitting TRBD1. This CDR3 is 17 amino acids long. The J segment lost 4 bases and the V segment lost 5 bases, leaving 12 bases of the junction unmatched. Germline CDR1 and CDR2: SGHTA and FQGTGA. The CDR3 DNA reads TGTGCCAGCAGCCTCTGGGCCGGGACAGGGTCTTACAATGAGCAGTTCTTC. This sequence encodes CASSLWAGTGSYNEQFF.

The rearrangement links TRBV5-6 to TRBJ2-1; D is possibly TRBD2 (5 bases). Germline values: CDR1 SGHDT, CDR2 YYEEEE. V lost 3 bases and J lost 8, with 18 bases in between. The CDR3 is made up of 15 amino acids. The CDR3 is CASSSLRAGLYEQFF. The DNA of the CDR3 is TGTGCCAGCAGCTCCTTGAGGGCAGGCCTTTATGAGCAGTTCTTC. The complete variable domain, with remaining parts taken from reference TRBV5-6 and TRBJ2-1, reads DAGVTQSPTHLIKTRGQQVTLRCSPKSGHDTVSWYQQALGQGPQFIFQYYEEEERQRGNFPDRFSGHQFPNYSSELNVNALLLGDSALYLCASSSLRAGLYEQFFGPGTRLTVL.

This chain connects TRBV9 to TRBJ2-3; a weak D match, TRBD1 (6 bases). CDR1 is SGDLS, CDR2 YYNGEE, per germline. This CDR3 contains 15 residues. V shed 0 bases and J shed 4 bases, with 12 bases lying between them. The CDR3 DNA is TGTGCCAGCAGCGTAGATCCAGGGGCCCCAGATACGCAGTATTTT. It codes for CASSVDPGAPDTQYF.

This clonotype has a handful of counts. V gene TRBV12-3 or TRBV12-4 combines with J gene TRBJ2-3; D could derive from TRBD1 or TRBD2 (7 bases each). The CDR3 consists of 15 residues. V dropped 3 bases and J dropped 2 bases, with 12 bases sitting between them. CDR3 nucleotide sequence: TGTGCCAGCAGTTTCAGGGGGAGGGTCACAGATACGCAGTATTTT. Its protein is CASSFRGRVTDTQYF.

The rearrangement joins TRBV24-1 to TRBJ1-2; TRBD1 is a possible D gene (5 bases). The CDR3 sequence is 13 residues long. Germline lookup yields CDR1 KGHDR and CDR2 SFDVKD. The ends were cut back, 4 bases at V and 7 bases at J, with 12 bases in the middle. CDR3 amino acids: CATSDHQGFGYTF. In nucleotides, the CDR3 is TGTGCCACCAGTGACCACCAGGGCTTTGGCTACACCTTC.

The sample holds a few counts of this clonotype. The V call is TRBV29-1, the J call TRBJ2-7; perhaps TRBD1 as D (6 bases). The germline gives CDR1 SQVTM, CDR2 ANQGSEA. V was shortened by 4 bases and J by 7 bases, with 20 bases between the two germline ends. This CDR3 has 14 residues. For the CDR3, the DNA is TGCAGCGTTGTATTCGACAGGAACCAGAGGGAGCAGTACTTC. As protein: CSVVFDRNQREQYF.

This sequence joins TRBV20-1 and TRBJ1-2; 8 bases are shared with TRBD1. The CDR3 consists of 14 residues. CDR1 is DFQATT and CDR2 is SNEGSKA in the germline V gene (reference sequence). J was trimmed by 3 bases and V by 6 bases; bases with no gene match: 9. This chain's CDR3 is CSAAGQGKDYGYTF. The CDR3 DNA follows: TGCAGTGCCGCCGGACAGGGAAAAGACTATGGCTACACCTTC.

The V gene is TRBV14, the J gene TRBJ2-6, with TRBD1 matching over 8 bases. CDR1 is SGHDN, CDR2 FVKESK, per germline. Germline trimming cut 7 bases from V and 0 bases from J; bases unmatched to any gene: 8. The CDR3 length is 17 residues. The chain's CDR3 is CASKVGQGLSGANVLTF. CDR3 DNA sequence: TGTGCCAGCAAAGTTGGACAGGGACTCTCTGGGGCCAACGTCCTGACTTTC.

The chain couples TRBV20-1 to TRBJ2-5; no clear D. V was cut by 4 bases and J by 5 bases, with 11 bases left in between. The V gene's germline CDR1 is DFQATT and CDR2 SNEGSKA (reference sequence). This CDR3 spans 12 amino acids. The CDR3 reads CSAINEEETQYF. The CDR3 nucleotides are TGCAGTGCTATTAATGAGGAGGAGACCCAGTACTTC.

The chain recombines TRBV20-1 with TRBJ2-5; D unresolved. The ends were cut back, 3 bases at V and 1 base at J, with 12 bases in the middle. The CDR3 spans 14 residues. Germline assignment: CDR1 DFQATT and CDR2 SNEGSKA (reference sequence). DNA of the CDR3: TGCAGTGCTAGGATACCGGGCCGCCAAGAGACCCAGTACTTC. This translates into CSARIPGRQETQYF.

The rearrangement links TRBV11-2 to TRBJ2-1; maybe TRBD2 (5 bases). Germline V CDR1 and CDR2: SGHAT, FQNNGV. CDR3 length: 14 residues. V lost 6 bases, J lost 1 base, and 10 bases lay in between. The CDR3 is CASREVGSYNEQFF. CDR3 nucleotides: TGTGCCAGCAGGGAGGTAGGATCCTACAATGAGCAGTTCTTC.

This sequence joins TRBV29-1 and TRBJ2-7; D not certain. With 0 bases removed from V and 3 bases from J, the gap between germline ends came to 12 bases. In germline, CDR1 is SQVTM, CDR2 ANQGSEA. The CDR3 has 14 amino acids. The CDR3 is CSVEDRFPVYEQYF. CDR3 sequence (DNA): TGCAGCGTTGAAGATCGTTTCCCCGTCTACGAGCAGTACTTC.

The chain recombines TRBV30 with TRBJ2-5, with 7 bases fitting TRBD1. The tail of the sequence fits TRBJ2-7 better, so the J call may be wrong. This CDR3 has 11 residues. CDR1 and CDR2 from the germline V gene are GTSNPN and SVGIG (reference sequence). The CDR3 spells CASTGWSEQYF. In DNA form, the CDR3 reads TGTGCCTCGACAGGGTGGAGCGAGCAGTACTTC.

This clonotype was observed a few times. The CDR3 DNA is TGTGCCAGCAGGTCGGGACAGTGGGAAAAACTGTTTTTT. It yields the protein CASRSGQWEKLFF. The V call is TRBV12-3 or TRBV12-4, the J call TRBJ1-4; 7 bases match TRBD1. There are 13 residues in the CDR3. Germline trimming cut 6 bases from V and 8 bases from J; bases unmatched to any gene: 6.

This chain connects TRBV5-1 to TRBJ2-7, with D perhaps being TRBD1 or TRBD2 (5 bases each). Trimming shortened V by 1 base and J by 2 bases, and 13 bases separated the two germline ends. Germline V gene lookup returns CDR1 SGHRS and CDR2 YFSETQ. CDR3 length: 15 residues. The DNA for the CDR3 is TGCGCCAGCAGCTTGACGCGGAGAGGGGCCTACGAGCAGTACTTC. Translation gives CASSLTRRGAYEQYF.